One sample yielded the 32 T cell receptor beta chains listed below, sequenced in a study of T cells in Graves' hyperthyroidism and ophthalmopathy. The investigators amplified TCR beta CDR3 regions from RNA transcripts. In the first-round RT-PCR of the TCR CDR3, the HTBI primer set was used. TCRdb reprocessed the multiplex PCR reads with MiXCR, giving one entry per CDR3 protein. The sample carries hundreds of thousands of distinct CDR3 sequences, approximately 14% recorded once. Sequencing was performed on blood. All receptors derive from a woman between 18 and 30 years old with Graves' hyperthyroidism.

The chain couples TRBV11-2 to TRBJ2-1; 13 bases line up with TRBD2. Germline-derived CDR1 and CDR2 are SGHAT and FQNNGV. This CDR3 region has 16 residues. Trimming took 5 bases from V and 7 from J; bases not matched to a gene: 8. The CDR3 protein is CASSKRTSGSRNEQFF. Here the CDR3 DNA reads TGTGCCAGCAGCAAACGGACTAGCGGGAGTCGGAATGAGCAGTTCTTC.

This clonotype was observed many times. The conserved final phenylalanine or tryptophan is absent from the CDR3, which likely points to a read error. CDR3 in DNA: TGTGCCAGCAGACCCGGGACAGGGTGGAGGAACACTGAAGCTTTCCTT. Its protein is CASRPGTGWRNTEAFL. This rearrangement joins TRBV2 to TRBJ1-1, with 9 bases fitting TRBD1. This CDR3 region has 16 residues. Trimming removed 6 bases from V and 1 base from J; junction bases left unmatched: 9. Germline V CDR1 and CDR2: SNHLY, FYNNEI.

The gene calls are TRBV5-1 and TRBJ2-5; TRBD1 is a possible D gene (6 bases). CDR3 length: 15 amino acids. V dropped 1 base and J dropped 3 bases, with 13 bases sitting between them. Germline CDR1 and CDR2: SGHRS and YFSETQ. The DNA for the CDR3 is TGCGCCAGCAGCTTGACAGGGAAAGAGGAAGAGACCCAGTACTTC. It codes for CASSLTGKEEETQYF. Full variable domain (outside the CDR3, taken from reference TRBV5-1 and TRBJ2-5): KAGVTQTPRYLIKTRGQQVTLSCSPISGHRSVSWYQQTPGQGLQFLFEYFSETQRNKGNFPGRFSGRQFSNSRSEMNVSTLELGDSALYLCASSLTGKEEETQYFGPGTRLLVL.

The CDR3 sequence is CASSLYVGGYRNEQFF. Written as DNA, the CDR3 is TGTGCCAGCAGTTTATACGTGGGGGGCTATCGCAATGAGCAGTTCTTC. The V and J genes are TRBV28 and TRBJ2-1; D is perhaps TRBD1 or TRBD2 (6 bases each). Deletions cut 1 base from V and 6 bases from J, with 16 bases between. Germline CDR1 reads MDHEN; CDR2 reads SYDVKM. This CDR3 is built from 16 residues.

The V and J genes are TRBV18 and TRBJ2-2, with D perhaps matching TRBD1 (5 bases). The germline gives CDR1 KGHSH, CDR2 LQKENI. The CDR3 is 15 residues long. Trimming cost V 2 bases and J 8 bases, with 15 bases left between them. CDR3 residues: CASSPLRQNLGELFF. CDR3 nucleotides: TGTGCCAGCTCACCATTGAGACAGAATCTAGGGGAGCTGTTTTTT.

The sample holds many counts of this clonotype. The rearrangement joins TRBV7-9 to TRBJ1-2; maybe TRBD1 (6 bases). The V gene's germline CDR1 is SEHNR and CDR2 FQNEAQ (reference sequence). This CDR3 region has 16 residues. Trimming took 4 bases from V and 3 from J, leaving 18 bases between them. The CDR3 region is CASSYGGIQGHYGYTF. The CDR3 DNA is TGTGCCAGCAGCTATGGGGGGATCCAGGGGCACTATGGCTACACCTTC.

This clonotype appeared once. One base away lies a much larger clone, so this may be a sequencing read error. The CDR3 ends on some other residue instead of the conserved phenylalanine or tryptophan, so this is likely a read error. The chain uses TRBV5-1 and TRBJ1-2, with 9 bases fitting TRBD1. Germline trimming cut 5 bases from V and 3 bases from J; bases unmatched to any gene: 5. Germline V gives CDR1 SGHRS, CDR2 YFSETQ. This CDR3 contains 14 residues. The CDR3 protein is CASSLTGGYYGYTI. The CDR3 bases are TGCGCCAGCAGTCTTACAGGGGGCTACTATGGCTACACCATC.

This clonotype was seen many times. The V gene is TRBV9, the J gene TRBJ2-3; possibly TRBD2 for D (6 bases). Looked up from germline, CDR1 is SGDLS and CDR2 is YYNGEE. Trimming took 3 bases from V and 6 from J, leaving 17 bases between them. The CDR3 has 15 residues. The CDR3 region is CASSAVLARGDTQYF. The CDR3 region has the DNA TGTGCCAGCAGCGCCGTACTAGCCCGAGGGGATACGCAGTATTTT.

This clonotype was seen repeatedly, ten times or more. The chain joins TRBV5-5 to TRBJ1-2; no clear D. Trimming took off 2 bases at V and 4 bases at J, with 6 bases between the two ends. The CDR3 is made up of 12 amino acids. Germline lookup yields CDR1 SGHKS and CDR2 YYEKEE (reference sequence). The CDR3, as DNA: TGTGCCAGCAGCTTTTCGGTCTATGGCTACACCTTC. Translating it yields CASSFSVYGYTF.

There are a few counts of this clonotype. The chain carries TRBV6-1 and TRBJ2-3; D possibly matches TRBD1 or TRBD2 (5 bases each). There are 15 residues in the CDR3. The germline V gene encodes CDR1 MNHNS and CDR2 SASEGT. V gave up 5 bases and J gave up 0 bases, with 12 bases separating them. The CDR3 DNA sequence: TGTGCCAGCAGTCAAGGGACGAGGAGCACAGATACGCAGTATTTT. Its protein product is CASSQGTRSTDTQYF.

This clonotype was counted a few times. The chain employs TRBV30 and TRBJ2-3; 9 nucleotides align to TRBD2. With 0 bases clipped from V and 8 bases from J, the junction kept 15 bases outside the gene matches. The CDR3 runs 17 residues. Looked up from germline, CDR1 is GTSNPN and CDR2 is SVGIG (reference sequence). The CDR3 loop reads CAWSVLGLAGSRFTQYF. CDR3 nucleotide sequence: TGTGCCTGGAGTGTACTAGGCCTAGCGGGAAGTCGTTTTACGCAGTATTTT.

The rearrangement uses TRBV7-9 and TRBJ2-3; the D is unclear. The germline CDR1 and CDR2 sequences are SEHNR and FQNEAQ (reference sequence). Trimming took off 5 bases at V and 3 bases at J, with 9 bases between the two ends. The CDR3 length is 13 residues. The CDR3 sequence: CASSRELTDTQYF. The CDR3 DNA is TGTGCCAGCAGCCGCGAGTTAACAGATACGCAGTATTTT.

This rearrangement joins TRBV20-1 to TRBJ2-1; 10 positions agree with TRBD1. The CDR3 is 17 amino acids. V shed 2 bases and J 6 bases; nucleotides not matched to a gene: 13. CDR1 and CDR2 (germline): DFQATT, SNEGSKA (reference sequence). CDR3 region: CSARTQAGTGDFNEQFF. CDR3 DNA sequence: TGCAGTGCTAGAACTCAAGCCGGGACAGGGGATTTCAATGAGCAGTTCTTC.

Many counts were recorded for this clonotype. The chain employs TRBV16 and TRBJ2-7, with TRBD1 matching over 8 bases. The CDR3 runs 14 residues. The junction had 4 bases not matched to a gene; V was cut back by 0 bases and J by 6 bases. CDR1 is KGHSY, CDR2 FQNENV, per germline. This chain's CDR3 is CASSQSQTGGEQYF. As DNA, the CDR3 is TGTGCCAGCAGCCAATCTCAAACAGGGGGCGAGCAGTACTTC.

This clonotype occurred many times. The gene calls are TRBV6-6 and TRBJ2-7; D is perhaps TRBD1 (6 bases). CDR3 length: 16 residues. Per the germline V gene, CDR1 is MNHNY and CDR2 is SVGAGI (reference sequence). Trimming pared 0 bases from V and 2 bases from J, leaving 14 bases between. CDR3 coding DNA: TGTGCCAGCAGTTACTCGGGGGCAGGGAACACCTACGAGCAGTACTTC. It codes for CASSYSGAGNTYEQYF.

This clonotype came up many times. This chain links TRBV27 with TRBJ1-5, with D hard to call. This CDR3 contains 12 residues. Trimming removed 4 bases at V and 6 bases at J, with 7 bases between. Germline CDR1 is MNHEY and CDR2 is SMNVEV (reference sequence). The CDR3 protein is CASSSGGQPQHF. The CDR3 DNA reads TGTGCCAGCAGTTCGGGAGGTCAGCCCCAGCATTTT.

With regard to this clonotype: A clone one base away is much larger, so this may be a read error. The CDR3 is CAGSKYGQGSIYEQFF. The CDR3 DNA is TGTGCCGGCAGTAAATACGGACAGGGGTCTATCTATGAGCAGTTCTTC. The V call is TRBV6-1, the J call TRBJ2-1; 9 bases align to TRBD1. Germline V CDR1 and CDR2: MNHNS, SASEGT. This CDR3 is built from 16 residues.

V usage is TRBV11-2 and J usage is TRBJ2-3, with D possibly TRBD2 on 6 matching bases. This CDR3 comprises 14 residues. Trimming left V 1 base short and J 5 bases short, with 10 bases between. Germline-derived CDR1 and CDR2 are SGHAT and FQNNGV. CDR3 sequence: CASSLVGGEDTQYF. CDR3 nucleotides: TGTGCCAGCAGCTTAGTGGGGGGAGAAGATACGCAGTATTTT. The whole variable domain, remainder taken from reference TRBV11-2 and TRBJ2-3, is EAGVAQSPRYKIIEKRQSVAFWCNPISGHATLYWYQQILGQGPKLLIQFQNNGVVDDSQLPKDRFSAERLKGVDSTLKIQPAKLEDSAVYLCASSLVGGEDTQYFGPGTRLTVL.

This clonotype has at least ten counts. The V and J genes are TRBV3-1 and TRBJ2-7; D is possibly TRBD2 (5 bases). The CDR3 consists of 20 residues. Germline values: CDR1 LGHDT, CDR2 YNNKEL (reference sequence). Between the trimmed V and J ends, which lost 1 base and 3 bases, there was a span of 28 bases. For the CDR3, the DNA is TGTGCCAGCAGCCAAGGAGAGGGCTCGGGTTCAGCTACCTCCTACTACGAGCAGTACTTC. This codes for CASSQGEGSGSATSYYEQYF.

This clonotype has a count of ten or more. This chain links TRBV24-1 with TRBJ1-1, with a tentative D call TRBD1 (6 bases). Germline V gene lookup returns CDR1 KGHDR and CDR2 SFDVKD. This CDR3 comprises 14 residues. V was pared by 5 bases and J by 2 bases, with 11 bases between. CDR3 region: CATSAPGQNTEAFF. The CDR3 bases are TGTGCCACCAGTGCCCCGGGACAAAACACTGAAGCTTTCTTT.

This sequence joins TRBV19 and TRBJ1-1; D is possibly TRBD1 (5 bases). Germline CDR1 LNHDA, CDR2 SQIVND (reference sequence). This CDR3 region has 21 residues. V was shortened by 0 bases and J by 0 bases, with 26 bases between the two germline ends. CDR3 residues: CASSIEPGLAIYLELNTEAFF. CDR3 DNA: TGTGCCAGTAGTATAGAACCGGGACTGGCGATTTACTTGGAGTTGAACACTGAAGCTTTCTTT.

This clonotype was recorded at least ten times. The chain recombines TRBV5-1 with TRBJ2-1, with D maybe TRBD1 (5 bases). The germline V and J ends were trimmed by 9 bases and 10 bases, with 23 bases remaining between them. CDR1 is SGHRS and CDR2 is YFSETQ in the germline V gene. CDR3 length: 14 amino acids. The CDR3 DNA reads as TGCGCCACCTCTCTACAGGCAGACCCCGGGGAGCAGTTCTTC. Its protein is CATSLQADPGEQFF. The whole variable domain, remainder taken from reference TRBV5-1 and TRBJ2-1, is KAGVTQTPRYLIKTRGQQVTLSCSPISGHRSVSWYQQTPGQGLQFLFEYFSETQRNKGNFPGRFSGRQFSNSRSEMNVSTLELGDSALYLCATSLQADPGEQFFGPGTRLTVL.

Concerning this clonotype: A much more abundant neighbour one base away suggests this may be a read error. The CDR3, as DNA: TGTGCCAGCAGCTTGGGGCAGGTGAATCATCAGCCCCAGCATTTT. Its protein is CASSLGQVNHQPQHF. V is TRBV5-5 and J is TRBJ1-5; unclear D gene. CDR1 and CDR2 from the germline V gene are SGHKS and YYEKEE (reference sequence). This CDR3 comprises 15 residues. Between the trimmed V and J ends, which lost 0 bases and 5 bases, there was a span of 12 bases.

This clonotype was seen repeatedly, ten times or more. The chain has TRBV2 and TRBJ2-3; no definite D call. This CDR3 region has 14 residues. Trimming took off 4 bases at V and 5 bases at J, with 13 bases between the two ends. The V gene's germline CDR1 is SNHLY and CDR2 FYNNEI. CDR3 nucleotides: TGTGCCAGCAGTGTTGCTGTCTCCGGAGATACGCAGTATTTT. It is translated as CASSVAVSGDTQYF.

J is TRBJ1-5 and V is TRBV10-2; D remains ambiguous. V lost 8 bases and J 4 bases, leaving 15 bases between the germline ends. The CDR3 totals 14 residues. Germline CDR1 reads WSHSY; CDR2 reads SAAADI. The CDR3 reads CASGPRAMNQPQHF. CDR3 coding DNA: TGCGCCAGCGGTCCTCGGGCAATGAATCAGCCCCAGCATTTT.

The chain couples TRBV5-1 to TRBJ2-5; TRBD2 agrees at 8 bases. The germline V gene encodes CDR1 SGHRS and CDR2 YFSETQ. V was pared by 0 bases and J by 4 bases, with 11 bases of the junction left unmatched. CDR3 length: 17 amino acids. The CDR3 loop is CASSLASGTSESETQYF. CDR3 coding DNA: TGCGCCAGCAGCTTGGCGTCTGGGACTAGTGAATCAGAGACCCAGTACTTC. The full variable domain, its missing parts supplied by reference TRBV5-1 and TRBJ2-5, is KAGVTQTPRYLIKTRGQQVTLSCSPISGHRSVSWYQQTPGQGLQFLFEYFSETQRNKGNFPGRFSGRQFSNSRSEMNVSTLELGDSALYLCASSLASGTSESETQYFGPGTRLLVL.

This clonotype was detected ten times or more. V usage is TRBV24-1 and J usage is TRBJ2-5; no clear D gene. The V and J ends lost 5 bases and 1 base respectively, with 10 bases between them. CDR3 length: 14 amino acids. CDR1 is KGHDR, CDR2 SFDVKD, per germline. CDR3 loop: CATSGTVGQETQYF. CDR3 nucleotide sequence: TGTGCCACCAGTGGTACGGTGGGCCAAGAGACCCAGTACTTC.

This clonotype was recorded at least ten times. This rearrangement joins TRBV19 to TRBJ1-5, with D possibly TRBD1 on 5 matching bases. The V gene's germline CDR1 is LNHDA and CDR2 SQIVND (reference sequence). V was clipped by 3 bases and J by 0 bases, with 18 bases between them. The CDR3 consists of 18 residues. The CDR3 coding sequence is TGTGCCAGTAGTATGGCAACTTCAGGGTTTTATAGCAATCAGCCCCAGCATTTT. It specifies CASSMATSGFYSNQPQHF.

This clonotype was found many times. The V call is TRBV7-3, the J call TRBJ2-2; no clear D. CDR1 is SGHTA and CDR2 is FQGTGA in the germline V gene. The CDR3 is made up of 14 amino acids. The V end was cut by 8 bases, the J end by 2 bases, with 12 bases between. CDR3 protein: CASALKLNTGELFF. The DNA of the CDR3 is TGTGCCAGCGCCCTCAAATTAAACACCGGGGAGCTGTTTTTT.

The chain joins TRBV29-1 to TRBJ1-2, with D possibly being TRBD1 (5 bases). Germline V gene lookup returns CDR1 SQVTM and CDR2 ANQGSEA. The CDR3 has 12 amino acids. Between the trimmed V and J ends, which lost 7 bases and 8 bases, there was a span of 17 bases. The CDR3 bases are TGCAGCGCTGGACATCTTACGACGGGCTACACCTTC. Residues: CSAGHLTTGYTF.

The DNA of the CDR3 is TGTGCCAGCAGCTTATCCCCGGCCGGGCGTGATGAGCAGTTCTTC. As protein: CASSLSPAGRDEQFF. This chain uses TRBV7-2 with TRBJ2-1; D remains unclear. CDR1 and CDR2 (germline): SGHTA, FQGNSA. The V end lost 2 bases, the J end lost 8 bases, and 16 bases lay between the germline ends. The CDR3 has 15 residues.

On this clonotype: A much larger clone lies one base from this, so it may be a read error. This CDR3 is CSDLQVRDRGGHTF. The CDR3, as DNA: TGCAGCGACCTCCAGGTTCGGGACAGGGGTGGCCACACCTTC. J is TRBJ1-2 and V is TRBV29-1, with 10 nucleotides matching TRBD1. Per the germline V gene, CDR1 is SQVTM and CDR2 is ANQGSEA. This CDR3 is 14 amino acids long.